This T cell receptor (beta chain) was sequenced in a study of OX40 agonist ivuxolimab in advanced cancers. Background on the whole study: The costimulatory receptor OX40 (CD134) was targeted by ivuxolimab, a fully human IgG2 agonistic monoclonal antibody. Intravenous ivuxolimab was administered to patients every 2 weeks at six dose levels: 0.01, 0.1, 0.3, 1.5, 3 and 10 mg/kg. Of the 52 patients in dose escalation, about 20 had hepatocellular carcinoma, some 15 had melanoma, 9 had renal cell carcinoma and 9 had head and neck cancer. A male proportion of roughly 80% and a mean age of around 60 years, ranging from 23 to 79, were recorded for the dose-escalation cohort. Prior anti-PD-1, anti-PD-L1 or anti-CTLA-4 therapy was permitted, and 30% to 50% of dose-escalation patients had received checkpoint inhibitors. Partial responses occurred in three dose-escalation patients: two with cutaneous melanoma and one with hepatocellular carcinoma. The point of sequencing TCRbeta in the periphery was to test whether ivuxolimab changed TCR sequence diversity and drove clonal T-cell expansion. The monotherapy dose-escalation portion (N ≈ 52 patients) of the phase I ivuxolimab trial is reported in the paper.

Turning to this clone: It has no known antigen specificity. Base qualities were left out, and no much larger clone turns up one base away.

Patients with a history of autoimmune disease or receiving systemic immunosuppression were excluded from the trial. Peripheral blood for TCR sequencing was collected from all dose cohorts at baseline, on cycle 4 day 1, and on cycle 7 day 1. Samples came from an open-label, multicenter, first-in-human phase I dose-escalation trial of ivuxolimab. Adults with locally advanced or metastatic melanoma, renal cell, hepatocellular, or head and neck squamous cell carcinoma were enrolled in the trial. CD4+ and CD8+ T cells were sorted separately from peripheral blood before TCR sequencing. Genomic DNA was extracted from sorted cells for sequencing of the TCRbeta CDR3 region. The immunoSEQ Assay was used to sequence the TCRbeta CDR3 regions. TCRdb mirrors the immuneACCESS table, restricted to in-frame sequences. Some clones are absent from its copies; in checked studies, under half trace to an unresolved V gene, and the reason for the others is unknown. Here the sample has tens of thousands of clones; 85% to 95% occur a single time. Of the sample, 13% falls within the top ten clones.

The germline V gene (reference sequence) supplies CDR1 DFQATT and CDR2 SNEGSKA. Trimming costs V 1 base and J 8 bases, and their ends lie 6 bases apart. The cysteine opens and the phenylalanine closes a CDR3 of 11 amino acids. Kept here is only the CDR3 DNA, which spans 33 bases and is read in frame from base 1. What the work shows at the level of the full study, not this receptor alone: In the 0.1-3.0 mg/kg groups, partial responders had among the lowest normalized peripheral clonal expansion, particularly in CD8+ T cells. At doses from 0.1 to 3.0 mg/kg, clonal expansion was seen in both CD4+ and CD8+ blood T cells between baseline and week 6. Which antigens the clonally expanded peripheral T cells were specific for was not determined. Low levels of normalized T-cell clonal expansion were also shown by some nonresponding patients. After ivuxolimab, CD8+ T cells had more expanded clones than CD4+ T cells on average.

Material: CD4+ or CD8+ T cells sorted from blood, obtained in a trial of the OX40 agonist ivuxolimab. The V gene is TRBV20-1 and the J gene is TRBJ2-1; matching of 6 bases hints at TRBD2 as the D gene. The receptor was derived from an adult with an advanced solid tumor such as melanoma, head and neck, liver or kidney cancer. The DNA sequence is given as TGCAGTGCTAGAGGGGAGGATGAGCAGTTCTTC. Translated, this gives CSARGEDEQFF.